This TCR beta chain was captured in a study of blood T cell repertoires in COVID-19. Study-wide context: PBMCs, B-cell-depleted T cells, or T cells provided the cDNA or gDNA that made up the material.

This CDR3 has 15 amino acids. Between the trimmed V and J ends, which lost 4 bases and 6 bases, there was a span of 20 bases. Germline CDR1 and CDR2: SGHRS and YFSETQ. Method: immunoSEQ multiplex PCR; TCRdb's copy keeps in-frame clones and lacks some. The sample lists 180,000 or so clones, around 83% occurring once. In Cohort 3, a recovered donor had either two negative PCRs, clearance, or symptom resolution. The chain has TRBV5-1 and TRBJ2-7, with D tentatively TRBD2 (7 bases). The sequenced material came from PBMCs or T cells enriched from blood (not recorded which). The TCR comes from a man between 40 and 49 years old who had recovered from COVID-19. CDR3 bases: TGCGCCAGCAGCCCGCCTGAGGGGGGGGCGGGCGAGCAGTACTTC. It codes for CASSPPEGGAGEQYF.